The 16 T cell receptor beta chains listed next were all sequenced from one sample in a study of T cells after yellow fever vaccination. Each CDR3 protein is one row after TCRdb ran MiXCR on the 5' RACE reads. In the table there are some 600,000 distinct CDR3 sequences, 17% of which are singletons. Sequencing was performed on PBMCs, taken less than 6 days after the first yellow fever vaccination. The receptors derive from a man aged 18 to 30 who received the YFV17D yellow fever vaccine.

The V gene is TRBV25-1, the J gene TRBJ1-2; unclear D gene. Per the germline V gene, CDR1 is MGHDK and CDR2 is SYGVNS. Trimming pared 6 bases from V and 2 bases from J, leaving 10 bases between. CDR3 length: 13 residues. CDR3 coding DNA: TGTGCCAGCAGATCGGACCGGAACTATGGCTACACCTTC. Protein: CASRSDRNYGYTF.

The chain carries TRBV15 and TRBJ1-5, with 10 nucleotides matching TRBD1. Trimming took 1 base from V and 2 from J; bases not matched to a gene: 5. This CDR3 has 17 residues. CDR1 is LNHNV and CDR2 is YYDKDF in the germline V gene (reference sequence). For the CDR3, the DNA is TGTGCCACCAGCAGAGGGTCTGGGACAGGGGGCAATCAGCCCCAGCATTTT. It codes for CATSRGSGTGGNQPQHF.

The chain recombines TRBV2 with TRBJ2-1; 9 bases map to TRBD2. In germline, CDR1 is SNHLY, CDR2 FYNNEI. With V trimmed by 2 bases and J by 4 bases, 3 bases remained unmatched. This CDR3 region has 15 residues. The CDR3 region is CASSELAGQYNEQFF. The CDR3 DNA reads as TGTGCCAGCAGTGAACTAGCGGGACAATACAATGAGCAGTTCTTC.

This clonotype has only a few counts. The CDR3 sequence: CASSSYPGEVGSPLHF. CDR3 in DNA: TGCGCCAGCAGCTCCTACCCGGGGGAAGTCGGATCACCCCTCCACTTT. This chain connects TRBV5-1 to TRBJ1-6; D possibly corresponds to TRBD1 (5 bases). V was pared by 3 bases and J by 10 bases, with 20 bases between. The CDR3 runs 16 residues. CDR1 and CDR2 (germline): SGHRS, YFSETQ.

Ten or more counts support this clonotype. The chain recombines TRBV7-3 with TRBJ2-3; TRBD2 might be the D (6 bases). This CDR3 contains 15 residues. The germline V gene encodes CDR1 SGHTA and CDR2 FQGTGA. Between the trimmed V and J ends, which lost 5 bases and 2 bases, there was a span of 14 bases. The CDR3 region has the DNA TGTGCCAGCAGCCGAATCGGGGGAGACACAGATACGCAGTATTTT. It yields the protein CASSRIGGDTDTQYF.

This clonotype was picked up a small number of times. The rearrangement links TRBV20-1 to TRBJ2-1, with D perhaps being TRBD1 or TRBD2 (5 bases each). CDR3 length equals 17 residues. CDR1 and CDR2 (germline): DFQATT, SNEGSKA (reference sequence). V lost 5 bases to trimming and J lost 8 bases, with 28 bases between them. The CDR3 spells CSARVPRDLNHPHEQFF. CDR3 nucleotide sequence: TGCAGTGCTCGGGTGCCCCGGGACCTAAATCACCCGCATGAGCAGTTCTTC.

This clonotype has only a few counts. This chain connects TRBV27 to TRBJ1-1, with a tentative D call TRBD1 (6 bases). The CDR3 loop spans 17 amino acids. V shed 4 bases and J shed 0 bases, with 18 bases lying between them. The germline gives CDR1 MNHEY, CDR2 SMNVEV (reference sequence). This CDR3 is CASSSFLQGGMNTEAFF. The CDR3 nucleotides read TGTGCCAGCAGTTCGTTTTTACAGGGCGGCATGAACACTGAAGCTTTCTTT.

This clonotype appeared many times. The chain is built from TRBV6-5 and TRBJ2-5; 15 bases align to TRBD2. The CDR3 totals 16 residues. J lost 4 bases, V lost 0 bases, and 0 bases had no gene match. The germline V gene has CDR1 MNHEY and CDR2 SVGAGI. The CDR3 coding sequence is TGTGCCAGCAGTTACTCGGGACTAGCGGGGGGAGAGACCCAGTACTTC. It is translated as CASSYSGLAGGETQYF.

This clonotype was counted only a few times. This chain uses TRBV20-1 with TRBJ2-1; 9 bases are shared with TRBD1. V dropped 6 bases and J dropped 4; count of bases not matched to a gene: 13. This CDR3 has 16 amino acids. Germline V CDR1 and CDR2: DFQATT, SNEGSKA (reference sequence). CDR3 in DNA: TGCAGTGCAAATACGCATGACAGGGGGTATTACAATGAGCAGTTCTTC. Residues: CSANTHDRGYYNEQFF.

This clonotype was seen at least ten times. The rearrangement joins TRBV15 to TRBJ2-2, with TRBD1 as a possible D gene (6 bases). The CDR3 length is 16 residues. V was shortened by 3 bases and J by 4 bases, with 15 bases between the two germline ends. Germline V gives CDR1 LNHNV, CDR2 YYDKDF (reference sequence). This CDR3 reads CATSRIGNRATGELFF. In nucleotides, the CDR3 is TGTGCCACCAGCAGGATTGGGAACAGGGCCACCGGGGAGCTGTTTTTT.

The chain employs TRBV11-2 and TRBJ2-1, with TRBD1 matching over 8 bases. After removal of 3 bases from V and 4 bases from J, the junction contained 11 bases not matched to a gene. Germline lookup yields CDR1 SGHAT and CDR2 FQNNGV. The CDR3 contains 17 residues. The CDR3 loop is CASSFSQGAVGYNEQFF. CDR3 DNA sequence: TGTGCCAGCAGCTTTAGTCAGGGGGCGGTCGGTTACAATGAGCAGTTCTTC.

This clonotype was seen just once. J is TRBJ2-3 and V is TRBV2; no firm D call. Germline V gene lookup returns CDR1 SNHLY and CDR2 FYNNEI. CDR3 length equals 12 residues. Trimming stripped 10 bases from V and 2 bases from J, with 10 bases between. The CDR3 bases are TGTGCCACTCGGACCAACACAGATACGCAGTATTTT. Its translation: CATRTNTDTQYF. Full variable domain (missing parts from reference TRBV2 and TRBJ2-3): EPEVTQTPSHQVTQMGQEVILRCVPISNHLYFYWYRQILGQKVEFLVSFYNNEISEKSEIFDDQFSVERPDGSNFTLKIRSTKLEDSAMYFCATRTNTDTQYFGPGTRLTVL.

The J gene is TRBJ1-1, the V gene TRBV7-3; D may be TRBD1 (5 bases). This CDR3 comprises 13 residues. Trimming pared 8 bases from V and 1 base from J, leaving 11 bases between. Germline V gene lookup returns CDR1 SGHTA and CDR2 FQGTGA. The CDR3 spells CASGGAANTEAFF. The DNA for the CDR3 is TGTGCCAGCGGAGGGGCGGCGAACACTGAAGCTTTCTTT.

This chain connects TRBV7-2 to TRBJ1-1, with 8 bases aligning to TRBD1. The CDR3 runs to 16 residues. Trimming cost V 1 base and J 3 bases; bases outside gene matches: 7. Germline-derived CDR1 and CDR2 are SGHTA and FQGNSA. The CDR3 reads CASSLGRGLSHTEAFF. In DNA form, the CDR3 reads TGTGCCAGCAGCTTAGGCAGGGGGCTCTCTCACACTGAAGCTTTCTTT.

The chain couples TRBV7-2 to TRBJ2-1; 11 bases are a match to TRBD2. Germline CDR1 and CDR2: SGHTA and FQGNSA. The CDR3 runs 14 residues. Losses at the gene ends were 7 bases for V and 6 bases for J; bases not matched to a gene: 5. This chain's CDR3 is CASKKLAGVNEQFF. CDR3 DNA sequence: TGTGCCAGCAAGAAACTAGCGGGGGTCAATGAGCAGTTCTTC. Supplemented by reference TRBV7-2 and TRBJ2-1, the full variable domain reads GAGVSQSPSNKVTEKGKDVELRCDPISGHTALYWYRQSLGQGLEFLIYFQGNSAPDKSGLPSDRFSAERTGGSVSTLTIQRTQQEDSAVYLCASKKLAGVNEQFFGPGTRLTVL.

This clonotype was picked up a small number of times. The chain combines TRBV6-1 with TRBJ2-7; TRBD2 might be the D (6 bases). CDR1 is MNHNS, CDR2 SASEGT, per germline. The CDR3 totals 16 residues. The germline V and J ends were trimmed by 3 bases and 2 bases, with 17 bases remaining between them. The CDR3 loop reads CASSEAWGDGPYEQYF. The CDR3 DNA reads as TGTGCCAGCAGTGAGGCCTGGGGGGACGGGCCCTACGAGCAGTACTTC.